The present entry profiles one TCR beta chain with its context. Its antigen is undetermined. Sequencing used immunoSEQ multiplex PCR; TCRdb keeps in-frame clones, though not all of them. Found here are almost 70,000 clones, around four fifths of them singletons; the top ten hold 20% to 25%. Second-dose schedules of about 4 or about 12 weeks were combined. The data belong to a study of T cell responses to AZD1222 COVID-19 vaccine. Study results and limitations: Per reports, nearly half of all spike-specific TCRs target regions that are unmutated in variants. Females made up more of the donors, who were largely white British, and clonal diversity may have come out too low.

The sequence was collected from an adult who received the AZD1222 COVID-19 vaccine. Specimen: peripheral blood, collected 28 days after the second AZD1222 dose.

The CDR3 DNA follows: TGCAGCGTAACTCCCGGGCTCCCTGGAGAGCAGTACTTC. This sequence encodes CSVTPGLPGEQYF. This chain links TRBV29-1 with TRBJ2-7; no reliable D call. Germline CDR1 and CDR2: SQVTM and ANQGSEA. This CDR3 spans 13 amino acids. The V end was cut by 6 bases, the J end by 7 bases, with 19 bases between.